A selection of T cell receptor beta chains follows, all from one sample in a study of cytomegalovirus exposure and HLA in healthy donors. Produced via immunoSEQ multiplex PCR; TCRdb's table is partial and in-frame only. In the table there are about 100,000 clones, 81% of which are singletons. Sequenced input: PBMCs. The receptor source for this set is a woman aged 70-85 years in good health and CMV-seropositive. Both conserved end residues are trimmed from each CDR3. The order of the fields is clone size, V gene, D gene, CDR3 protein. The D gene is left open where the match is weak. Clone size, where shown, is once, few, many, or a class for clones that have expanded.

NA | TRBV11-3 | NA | ASSLESRISGNTIY
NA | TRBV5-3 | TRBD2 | ARSLARSSGRDPGKQF
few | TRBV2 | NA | ASSDGLAVRQY
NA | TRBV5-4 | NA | ASSLVGGLEETQY
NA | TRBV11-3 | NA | ASSLALGASGTDTQY
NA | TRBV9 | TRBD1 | ASSVGGTVNQPQH
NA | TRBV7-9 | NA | ASSLLPVYEQY
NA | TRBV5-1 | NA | ASSPPGTYNEQF
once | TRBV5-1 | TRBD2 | ASSVTSGGPYEQY
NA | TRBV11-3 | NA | ASSFGLKEGIQY
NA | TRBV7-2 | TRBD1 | ASSPLDRGGNQPQH
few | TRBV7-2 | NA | ASSSPGAYNEQF
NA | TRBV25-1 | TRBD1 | ASSDVGQGRNYGYT
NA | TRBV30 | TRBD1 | AWKGQGMGYT
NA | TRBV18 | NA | ASSPESDTQY
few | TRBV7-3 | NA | ASGQGLNTEAF